This TCR beta chain was found in a study of Ad26.COV2.S vaccination and SARS-CoV-2 variants. Regarding the study as a whole: Participants in the vaccine arm had higher spike-specific TCR breadth; placebo recipients had lower. The analyses of TCR breadth and depth may have understated the size of total T cell responses. In vaccinated individuals, spike-specific CD8+ and CD4+ T cell responses reportedly displayed substantial breadth.

This clone was counted a single time. Its antigen is still unknown. After removal of 1 base from V and 7 bases from J, the junction contained 5 bases not matched to a gene. Germline V lookup: CDR1 SGHVS, CDR2 FQNEAQ. CDR3 length: 15 amino acids. Sequencing used immunoSEQ multiplex PCR; TCRdb keeps in-frame clones, though not all of them. The sample lists some 180,000 clones, around nine tenths occurring once. The sequencing used peripheral blood, collected after recovery from COVID-19. This chain uses TRBV7-8 with TRBJ1-4, with 8 nucleotides matching TRBD1. The clonotype comes from a human donor who had recovered from COVID-19. The CDR3 sequence: CASSLVAGGVEKLFF. The CDR3 DNA reads as TGTGCCAGCAGCTTAGTGGCAGGGGGCGTTGAAAAACTGTTTTTT.